This is a list of T cell receptor beta chains from one sample in a study of shared clonotypes between healthy human individuals. The assay was immunoSEQ multiplex PCR, and TCRdb's table has in-frame clones only and misses some. The table has about 490,000 clones, 76% seen once; the top ten hold 13%. The material sequenced was PBMCs. These TCRs come from a woman in her forties in good health. Some clones in this sample may be carry-over from other donors' samples. CDR3s include the opening cysteine and the closing phenylalanine or tryptophan. Each record gives: clone size, V gene, J gene, CDR3 protein. Clone size, where shown, is once, few, many, or a class for clones that have expanded.

size: NA; V: TRBV7-9; J: TRBJ1-2; CDR3: CASSPTYDGYGYTF
size: NA; V: TRBV7-6; J: TRBJ2-1; CDR3: CASSGGGLAGENEQFF
size: NA; V: TRBV5-8; J: TRBJ2-1; CDR3: CASSSGTSGTLEQFF
size: few; V: TRBV5-1; J: TRBJ1-2; CDR3: CASSLGLGSANYGYTF
size: once; V: TRBV7-9; J: TRBJ2-1; CDR3: CASSSPGEQFF
size: NA; V: TRBV5-1; J: TRBJ2-7; CDR3: CASSLMASGRGSSYEQYF
size: once; V: TRBV6-1; J: TRBJ2-2; CDR3: CASSESQGRTGELFF
size: NA; V: TRBV4-1; J: TRBJ1-1; CDR3: CASKGQDGDRKAFF
size: few; V: TRBV2; J: TRBJ1-1; CDR3: CASLSQGNTEAFF
size: NA; V: TRBV4-1; J: NA; CDR3: CASSQTVPGLATYEQYF
size: NA; V: TRBV7-2; J: TRBJ2-5; CDR3: CASSLVAEGETQYF
size: NA; V: TRBV5-1; J: TRBJ2-7; CDR3: CASSTSIDSYEQYF
size: NA; V: TRBV27; J: TRBJ2-5; CDR3: CASNSLGGTQYF
size: NA; V: TRBV6-4; J: TRBJ1-4; CDR3: CASKFQAPRFF
size: NA; V: TRBV5-1; J: TRBJ1-1; CDR3: CASSLGERGTEAFF
size: once; V: TRBV6-5; J: TRBJ2-1; CDR3: CASSPPGSYNEQFF
size: NA; V: TRBV7-9; J: TRBJ2-2; CDR3: CASSWGQGRWTGELFF
size: NA; V: TRBV29-1; J: TRBJ2-1; CDR3: CSGGQGYNEQFF
size: NA; V: TRBV10-2; J: TRBJ2-3; CDR3: CASSERSRERADTQYF
size: NA; V: TRBV7-8; J: TRBJ2-7; CDR3: CASSLDLGDEQYF
size: NA; V: TRBV21-1; J: TRBJ2-1; CDR3: CASSKGHGWDFYNEQFF
size: NA; V: TRBV7-3; J: TRBJ2-1; CDR3: CASSLTPTTSGVPDNEQFF
size: NA; V: TRBV28; J: TRBJ1-2; CDR3: CASSPSGQGYGYTF
size: NA; V: TRBV6-4; J: TRBJ2-2; CDR3: CARVGVRGELFF
size: NA; V: TRBV6-5; J: TRBJ2-5; CDR3: CASSYSGWGETQYF
size: once; V: TRBV18; J: TRBJ2-7; CDR3: CASSPPALAVTSYEQYF
size: NA; V: TRBV6-4; J: TRBJ1-2; CDR3: CASSQQGLRGYTF
size: many; V: TRBV29-1; J: TRBJ2-1; CDR3: CSVSSDYNEQFF
size: NA; V: TRBV4-1; J: TRBJ1-3; CDR3: CASSHQGQGRSGNTIYF
size: NA; V: TRBV4-3; J: TRBJ2-2; CDR3: CASRLVGVDTGELFF
size: NA; V: TRBV11-2; J: TRBJ2-2; CDR3: CASSLSGGIGTGELFF
size: few; V: TRBV11-2; J: TRBJ2-7; CDR3: CASSLDQVHEQYF
size: NA; V: TRBV7-8; J: TRBJ2-7; CDR3: CASSHPEGFLTYEQYF
size: NA; V: TRBV9; J: TRBJ2-7; CDR3: CASSVETGNYEQYF
size: once; V: TRBV7-2; J: TRBJ2-1; CDR3: CASSLVSEQFF
size: NA; V: TRBV15; J: TRBJ2-7; CDR3: CATSRAGSTRHEQYF
size: NA; V: TRBV18; J: TRBJ2-7; CDR3: CASSPAGLDEQYF
size: NA; V: TRBV9; J: TRBJ2-7; CDR3: CASTRGREPAYEQYF
size: NA; V: TRBV6-5; J: TRBJ1-2; CDR3: CASGSGGGGRGYTF
size: once; V: TRBV25-1; J: TRBJ2-4; CDR3: CASSFGAVVDIQYF
size: NA; V: TRBV7-6; J: TRBJ1-5; CDR3: CATAPQGGNQPQHF
size: NA; V: TRBV7-6; J: TRBJ2-5; CDR3: CASSLVGGAARETQYF
size: NA; V: TRBV18; J: TRBJ2-7; CDR3: CASSSGTGRNEQYF
size: few; V: TRBV2; J: TRBJ1-5; CDR3: CASQQTNQGYSNQPQHF
size: NA; V: TRBV30; J: TRBJ2-7; CDR3: CAWRIPGQGFSYEQYF
size: once; V: TRBV7-2; J: TRBJ2-1; CDR3: CASSVAGVYEQFF
size: NA; V: TRBV4-2; J: TRBJ2-7; CDR3: CASSLEGYEQYF
size: few; V: TRBV5-4; J: TRBJ2-3; CDR3: CASSLSLRTDTQYF
size: NA; V: TRBV28; J: TRBJ1-2; CDR3: CASSLTGGGGYTF